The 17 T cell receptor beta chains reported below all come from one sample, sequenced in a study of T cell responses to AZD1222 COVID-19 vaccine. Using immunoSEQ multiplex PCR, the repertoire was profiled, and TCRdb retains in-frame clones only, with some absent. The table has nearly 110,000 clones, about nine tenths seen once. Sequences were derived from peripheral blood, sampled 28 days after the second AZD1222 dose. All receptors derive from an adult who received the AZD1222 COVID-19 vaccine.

The CDR3 DNA is TGTGCCAGCTCAAACGCGAGGACTGAAGCTTTCTTT. Translating gives CASSNARTEAFF. The chain recombines TRBV18 with TRBJ1-1, with no clear D. The ends were cut back, 5 bases at V and 5 bases at J, with 9 bases in the middle. CDR3 length: 12 amino acids. CDR1 KGHSH and CDR2 LQKENI come from the germline V gene. Based on the CDR3 plus reference TRBV18 and TRBJ1-1, the full variable domain is NAGVMQNPRHLVRRRGQEARLRCSPMKGHSHVYWYRQLPEEGLKFMVYLQKENIIDESGMPKERFSAEFPKEGPSILRIQQVVRGDSAAYFCASSNARTEAFFGQGTRLTVV.

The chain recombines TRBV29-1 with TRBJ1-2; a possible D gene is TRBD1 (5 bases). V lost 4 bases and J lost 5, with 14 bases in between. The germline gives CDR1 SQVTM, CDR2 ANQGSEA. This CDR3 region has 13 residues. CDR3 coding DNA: TGCAGCGTTGGAGGGGCCCCAACTTATGGCTACACCTTC. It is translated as CSVGGAPTYGYTF.

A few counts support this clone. The CDR3 sequence: CASSSDDLPRYNEQFF. The CDR3, as DNA: TGTGCCAGCAGCTCCGACGACCTCCCACGGTACAATGAGCAGTTCTTC. The chain recombines TRBV5-4 with TRBJ2-1; D gene ambiguous. This CDR3 has 16 amino acids. Germline V gene data show CDR1 as SGHNT and CDR2 as YYREEE (reference sequence). Trimming removed 3 bases at V and 4 bases at J, with 17 bases between.

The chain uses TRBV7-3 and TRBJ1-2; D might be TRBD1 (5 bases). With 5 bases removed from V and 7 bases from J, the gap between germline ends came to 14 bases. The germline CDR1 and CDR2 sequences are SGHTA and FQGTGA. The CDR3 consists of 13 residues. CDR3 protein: CASSPSSGGGYTF. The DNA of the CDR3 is TGTGCCAGCAGCCCGAGTTCGGGGGGTGGCTACACCTTC.

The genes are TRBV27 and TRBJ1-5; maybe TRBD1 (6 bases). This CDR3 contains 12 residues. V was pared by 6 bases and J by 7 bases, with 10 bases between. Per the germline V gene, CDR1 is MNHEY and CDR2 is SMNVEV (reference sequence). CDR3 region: CASSRGGQPQHF. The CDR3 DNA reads TGTGCCAGCAGCAGGGGTGGCCAGCCCCAGCATTTT.

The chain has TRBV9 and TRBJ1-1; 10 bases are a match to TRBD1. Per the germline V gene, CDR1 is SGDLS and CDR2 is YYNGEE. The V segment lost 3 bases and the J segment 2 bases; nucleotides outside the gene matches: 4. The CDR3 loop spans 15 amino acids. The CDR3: CASSDGTGVNTEAFF. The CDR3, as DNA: TGTGCCAGCAGCGACGGGACAGGGGTCAACACTGAAGCTTTCTTT.

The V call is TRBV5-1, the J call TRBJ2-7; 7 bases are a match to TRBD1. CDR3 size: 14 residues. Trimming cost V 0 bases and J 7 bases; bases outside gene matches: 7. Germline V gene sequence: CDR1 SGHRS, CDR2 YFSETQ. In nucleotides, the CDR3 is TGCGCCAGCAGCTTGGCCGCCGGGACAGATGAGCAGTACTTC. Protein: CASSLAAGTDEQYF.

The CDR3 loop is CASSTTASSYEQYF. CDR3 DNA: TGTGCCAGCAGCACGACAGCCTCCTCCTACGAGCAGTACTTC. The V call is TRBV28, the J call TRBJ2-7; perhaps TRBD1 as D (5 bases). CDR1 is MDHEN and CDR2 is SYDVKM in the germline V gene. This CDR3 is 14 amino acids long. V gave up 6 bases and J gave up 0 bases, with 12 bases separating them.

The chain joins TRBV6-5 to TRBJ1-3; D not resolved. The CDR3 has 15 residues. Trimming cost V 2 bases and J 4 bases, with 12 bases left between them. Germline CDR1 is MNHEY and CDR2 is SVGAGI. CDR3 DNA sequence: TGTGCCAGCAGTTACGATCAACGGGCGGGAAACACCATATATTTT. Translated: CASSYDQRAGNTIYF.

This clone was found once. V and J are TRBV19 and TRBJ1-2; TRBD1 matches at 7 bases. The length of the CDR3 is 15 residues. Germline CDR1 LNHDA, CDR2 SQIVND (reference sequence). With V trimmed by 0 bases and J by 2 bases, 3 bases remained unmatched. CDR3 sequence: CASSIEKGGNYGYTF. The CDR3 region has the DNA TGTGCCAGTAGTATAGAAAAAGGGGGCAACTATGGCTACACCTTC.

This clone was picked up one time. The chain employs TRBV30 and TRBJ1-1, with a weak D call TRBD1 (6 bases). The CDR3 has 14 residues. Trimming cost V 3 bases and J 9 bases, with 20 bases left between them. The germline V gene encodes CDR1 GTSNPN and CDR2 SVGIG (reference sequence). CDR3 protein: CAWSRTGASSKAFF. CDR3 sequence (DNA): TGTGCCTGGAGCCGAACGGGGGCGAGCTCGAAAGCTTTCTTT.

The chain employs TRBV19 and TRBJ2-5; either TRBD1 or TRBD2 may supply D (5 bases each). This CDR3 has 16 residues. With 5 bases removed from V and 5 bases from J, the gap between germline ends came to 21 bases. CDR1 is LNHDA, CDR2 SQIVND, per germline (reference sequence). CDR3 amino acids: CASSDPRGPRRETQYF. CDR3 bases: TGTGCCAGTAGTGATCCCCGGGGCCCAAGGCGGGAGACCCAGTACTTC.

CDR3 protein: CASRPWGSTDTQYF. Written as DNA, the CDR3 is TGTGCCAGCAGACCGTGGGGGAGCACAGATACGCAGTATTTT. This sequence joins TRBV11-2 and TRBJ2-3; D could derive from TRBD1 or TRBD2 (5 bases each). Trimming cost V 6 bases and J 0 bases, with 10 bases left between them. Germline values: CDR1 SGHAT, CDR2 FQNNGV. The CDR3 is 14 residues long. Filled out from reference TRBV11-2 and TRBJ2-3, the complete variable domain reads EAGVAQSPRYKIIEKRQSVAFWCNPISGHATLYWYQQILGQGPKLLIQFQNNGVVDDSQLPKDRFSAERLKGVDSTLKIQPAKLEDSAVYLCASRPWGSTDTQYFGPGTRLTVL.

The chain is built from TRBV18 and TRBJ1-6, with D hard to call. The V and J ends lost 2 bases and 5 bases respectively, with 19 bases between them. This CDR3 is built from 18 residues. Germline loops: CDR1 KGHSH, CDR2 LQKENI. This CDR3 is CASSPAAYRARDNSPLHF. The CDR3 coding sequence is TGTGCCAGCTCACCAGCCGCATATCGGGCTCGCGATAATTCACCCCTCCACTTT.

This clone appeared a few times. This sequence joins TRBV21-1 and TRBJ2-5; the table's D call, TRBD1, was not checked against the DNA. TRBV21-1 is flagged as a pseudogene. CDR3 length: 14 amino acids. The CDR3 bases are TGTGCCAGCAGCAAAGCGGCAGTTCAAGAGACCCAGTACTTC. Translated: CASSKAAVQETQYF.

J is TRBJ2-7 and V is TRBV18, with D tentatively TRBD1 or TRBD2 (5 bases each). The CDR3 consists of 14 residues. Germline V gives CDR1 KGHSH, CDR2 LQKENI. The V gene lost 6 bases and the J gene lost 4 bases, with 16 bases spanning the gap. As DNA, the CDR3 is TGTGCCAGCTCTCCCGGGACGGTAGATTACGAGCAGTACTTC. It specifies CASSPGTVDYEQYF.

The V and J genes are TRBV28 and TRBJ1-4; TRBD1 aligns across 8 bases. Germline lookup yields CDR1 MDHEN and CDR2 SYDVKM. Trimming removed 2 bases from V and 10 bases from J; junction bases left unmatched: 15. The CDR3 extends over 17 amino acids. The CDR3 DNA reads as TGTGCCAGCAGTTTAACGGGATTAGGACAGGGAGGCGGAAAACTGTTTTTT. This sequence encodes CASSLTGLGQGGGKLFF.